Each of the 21 T cell receptor beta chains below was sequenced from the same sample in a study of blood T cell repertoires in COVID-19. Profiled with immunoSEQ multiplex PCR; TCRdb holds only in-frame clones, not every one. Here the sample spans roughly 30,000 clones, 85% being singletons. The sample comprised peripheral blood. These receptors all come from a human donor with acute or convalescent COVID-19. The donor label of this sample is uncertain.

The CDR3, as DNA: TGTGCCAGCAGGTGGGGGGGAGATACGCAGTATTTT. Residues: CASRWGGDTQYF. The genes are TRBV2 and TRBJ2-3; 7 bases are shared with TRBD2. CDR3 length: 12 amino acids. CDR1 is SNHLY and CDR2 is FYNNEI in the germline V gene. V lost 6 bases to trimming and J lost 5 bases; unmatched junction nucleotides: 2.

This chain's CDR3 is CASSPGLGPHSEQFF. CDR3 DNA sequence: TGTGCCAGCAGCCCGGGACTAGGCCCTCACAGTGAGCAGTTCTTC. The V gene is TRBV9, the J gene TRBJ2-1; 8 bases match TRBD2. CDR3 length equals 15 residues. The germline gives CDR1 SGDLS, CDR2 YYNGEE. V shed 4 bases, J shed 9 bases, and the junction held 12 bases outside the gene matches.

The genes are TRBV6-5 and TRBJ1-6; the match to TRBD1 covers 9 bases. Trimming removed 9 bases from V and 10 bases from J; junction bases left unmatched: 7. This CDR3 is 13 amino acids long. In germline, CDR1 is MNHEY, CDR2 SVGAGI. CDR3 sequence (DNA): TGTGCCAGTTCGACAGGGGGTGGATCACCCCTCCACTTT. This sequence encodes CASSTGGGSPLHF.

The table lists this clone with a count of one. This chain joins TRBV27 and TRBJ1-1; unclear D gene. Per germline, CDR1 MNHEY and CDR2 SMNVEV (reference sequence). CDR3 length: 15 amino acids. Between the trimmed V and J ends, which lost 2 bases and 1 base, there was a span of 11 bases. The CDR3 protein is CASSLHDYGNTEAFF. CDR3 DNA sequence: TGTGCCAGCAGTTTACATGACTATGGGAACACTGAAGCTTTCTTT.

This sequence joins TRBV4-1 and TRBJ1-3; no clear D gene. CDR3 length equals 13 residues. Looked up from germline, CDR1 is MGHRA and CDR2 is YSYEKL. V was trimmed by 1 base and J by 2 bases, leaving 3 bases between them. The CDR3 protein is CASSQGAGNTIYF. The CDR3 nucleotides read TGCGCCAGCAGCCAAGGCGCTGGAAACACCATATATTTT.

V and J are TRBV7-6 and TRBJ2-5, with TRBD2 identical over 12 bases. Germline V gene sequence: CDR1 SGHVS, CDR2 FNYEAQ. This CDR3 is built from 15 residues. V was pared by 5 bases and J by 4 bases, with 5 bases of the junction left unmatched. The CDR3 DNA reads as TGTGCCAGCAGCCGCCCGGGACTAGCGGGAGAGACCCAGTACTTC. It encodes CASSRPGLAGETQYF.

This rearrangement joins TRBV5-1 to TRBJ1-6; D possibly corresponds to TRBD1 (6 bases). V gave up 0 bases and J gave up 7 bases, with 11 bases separating them. The CDR3 contains 15 residues. The V gene's germline CDR1 is SGHRS and CDR2 YFSETQ. CDR3 amino acids: CASSLAWDKNSPLHF. In DNA, the CDR3 is TGCGCCAGCAGCTTGGCGTGGGACAAGAATTCACCCCTCCACTTT.

The gene calls are TRBV27 and TRBJ2-7; D is unclear. The CDR3 is made up of 13 amino acids. Germline lookup yields CDR1 MNHEY and CDR2 SMNVEV (reference sequence). Trimming stripped 5 bases from V and 1 base from J, with 9 bases between. CDR3 protein: CASSDYRSYEQYF. The CDR3 DNA sequence: TGTGCCAGCAGTGATTATAGATCCTACGAGCAGTACTTC.

This clone was detected only once. The CDR3 region has the DNA TGTGCCAGCAGCTTAGGAGGTCAGGGGTTTTATGAGCAGTTCTTC. This encodes CASSLGGQGFYEQFF. The chain employs TRBV11-1 and TRBJ2-1, with a tentative D call TRBD1 (6 bases). V shed 1 base and J shed 8 bases, with 15 bases lying between them. CDR3 size: 15 residues. CDR1 is SGHAT and CDR2 is FQDESV in the germline V gene (reference sequence).

The V call is TRBV6-5, the J call TRBJ2-1, with TRBD1 matching 9 bases. V shed 4 bases and J 1 base; nucleotides not matched to a gene: 2. Germline V CDR1 and CDR2: MNHEY, SVGAGI. CDR3 size: 15 residues. The CDR3 nucleotides are TGTGCCAGCAGTTCGGACAGGGGTTCCTACAATGAGCAGTTCTTC. As protein: CASSSDRGSYNEQFF.

V is TRBV7-2 and J is TRBJ1-1; possible D gene TRBD1, 5 bases. CDR3 length: 14 amino acids. Germline-derived CDR1 and CDR2 are SGHTA and FQGNSA. Trimming removed 6 bases at V and 6 bases at J, with 17 bases between. CDR3 bases: TGTGCCAGCAGGCCAGGGAATATGGGGTCTGAAGCTTTCTTT. Translated: CASRPGNMGSEAFF.

The gene calls are TRBV11-3 and TRBJ1-2, with 7 nucleotides matching TRBD1. V gave up 5 bases and J gave up 3 bases; unmatched junction bases: 3. CDR3 length equals 13 residues. CDR1 is SGHNT and CDR2 is YENEEA in the germline V gene. The CDR3 sequence is CASSLGQDYGYTF. The CDR3 DNA follows: TGTGCCAGCAGCCTCGGACAGGACTATGGCTACACCTTC.

The chain uses TRBV7-2 and TRBJ2-2, with 10 bases matching TRBD2. Germline CDR1 and CDR2: SGHTA and FQGNSA. Losses at the gene ends were 2 bases for V and 6 bases for J; bases not matched to a gene: 9. The CDR3 length is 17 residues. CDR3 nucleotides: TGTGCCAGCAGCTTAACAGCGGGGGGGCGCGGGGCCGGGGAGCTGTTTTTT. Encoded protein: CASSLTAGGRGAGELFF. The whole variable domain, remainder taken from reference TRBV7-2 and TRBJ2-2, is GAGVSQSPSNKVTEKGKDVELRCDPISGHTALYWYRQSLGQGLEFLIYFQGNSAPDKSGLPSDRFSAERTGGSVSTLTIQRTQQEDSAVYLCASSLTAGGRGAGELFFGEGSRLTVL.

The chain links TRBV28 to TRBJ2-7; TRBD1 agrees at 10 bases. The V and J ends lost 5 bases and 0 bases, in that order; junction bases with no gene match: 7. The CDR3 has 16 residues. Germline V gene sequence: CDR1 MDHEN, CDR2 SYDVKM. The CDR3 DNA follows: TGTGCCAGCAGTAATGCCGGGACAGGGGTCTCCTACGAGCAGTACTTC. This gives the protein CASSNAGTGVSYEQYF. The full variable domain, with the rest looked up from reference TRBV28 and TRBJ2-7, is DVKVTQSSRYLVKRTGEKVFLECVQDMDHENMFWYRQDPGLGLRLIYFSYDVKMKEKGDIPEGYSVSREKKERFSLILESASTNQTSMYLCASSNAGTGVSYEQYFGPGTRLTVT.

The chain carries TRBV7-9 and TRBJ1-2, with TRBD1 identical over 8 bases. The germline gives CDR1 SEHNR, CDR2 FQNEAQ (reference sequence). The CDR3 sequence is 16 residues long. The trim removed 1 base at V and 4 bases at J, leaving 8 bases unmatched. CDR3 in DNA: TGTGCCAGCAGCTTAGTTCGCTCAGACAGGGGCTATGGCTACACCTTC. Protein: CASSLVRSDRGYGYTF.

This clone is a singleton in its sample. This chain connects TRBV14 to TRBJ2-3, with 7 positions matching TRBD2. J gave up 7 bases and V 5 bases, and 15 bases lay outside the gene matches. In germline, CDR1 is SGHDN, CDR2 FVKESK. The CDR3 consists of 16 residues. The CDR3 nucleotides are TGTGCCAGCAGCTTTCAACGACTAGCCAAGGGACATACGCAGTATTTT. Amino acids: CASSFQRLAKGHTQYF. Looking up the rest from reference TRBV14 and TRBJ2-3 gives the full variable domain: EAGVTQFPSHSVIEKGQTVTLRCDPISGHDNLYWYRRVMGKEIKFLLHFVKESKQDESGMPNNRFLAERTGGTYSTLKVQPAELEDSGVYFCASSFQRLAKGHTQYFGPGTRLTVL.

A single count supports this clone. The rearrangement joins TRBV27 to TRBJ1-6; TRBD1 matches at 7 bases. Trimming took 2 bases from V and 0 from J; bases not matched to a gene: 7. The CDR3 runs 18 residues. Germline loops: CDR1 MNHEY, CDR2 SMNVEV (reference sequence). The CDR3, as DNA: TGTGCCAGCAGTTTAGAGGGGGCGGTTAGCTCCTATAATTCACCCCTCCACTTT. It specifies CASSLEGAVSSYNSPLHF.

This clone turned up a few times. The chain links TRBV7-2 to TRBJ2-5, with D possibly being TRBD2 (5 bases). This CDR3 comprises 16 residues. The germline gives CDR1 SGHTA, CDR2 FQGNSA. With 1 base removed from V and 0 bases from J, the gap between germline ends came to 12 bases. CDR3 DNA sequence: TGTGCCAGCAGCTTAGGGCCGGGGTACAACCAAGAGACCCAGTACTTC. Its translation is CASSLGPGYNQETQYF.

CDR3 residues: CASSYRPGYEQYF. The CDR3 coding sequence is TGTGCCAGCAGTTACCGACCGGGTTACGAGCAGTACTTC. The V and J genes are TRBV6-5 and TRBJ2-7; no firm D call. V lost 2 bases to trimming and J lost 4 bases, with 9 bases between them. This CDR3 contains 13 residues. Germline V gives CDR1 MNHEY, CDR2 SVGAGI.

The chain has TRBV20-1 and TRBJ1-2, with 12 nucleotides matching TRBD1. CDR3 length: 15 amino acids. Trimming cost V 3 bases and J 3 bases; bases outside gene matches: 5. Germline assignment: CDR1 DFQATT and CDR2 SNEGSKA (reference sequence). The DNA for the CDR3 is TGCAGTGCTAGTGGGACAGGGGGCGCGGACTATGGCTACACCTTC. Protein sequence: CSASGTGGADYGYTF.

V is TRBV7-3 and J is TRBJ2-1; no clear D. Trimming left V 3 bases short and J 8 bases short, with 8 bases between. CDR3 length equals 12 residues. Germline V lookup: CDR1 SGHTA, CDR2 FQGTGA. The CDR3 bases are TGTGCCAGCAGCTTCTATAACGATGAGCAGTTCTTC. Residues: CASSFYNDEQFF.